Below, one T cell receptor beta chain is given with its context. Its specificity is unknown. These data are taken from a study of OX40 agonist ivuxolimab in advanced cancers. General study points: CD8+ T cells showed, on average, more clonal expansion than CD4+ cells.

Clones were read by immunoSEQ multiplex PCR, and TCRdb kept only the in-frame ones, dropping some. The data contain about 66,000 clones, less than 95% of them seen just once; the ten biggest clones take up 11% to 15%. The ends were cut back, 0 bases at V and 3 bases at J, with 6 bases in the middle. The CDR3 covers 14 residues. The germline gives CDR1 MNHEY, CDR2 SVGAGI. The receptor was isolated from an adult with an advanced solid tumor such as melanoma, head and neck, liver or kidney cancer. This rearrangement joins TRBV6-5 to TRBJ1-3; D unresolved. Sequences were derived from CD4+ or CD8+ T cells sorted from blood, sampled in a trial of the OX40 agonist ivuxolimab. The CDR3 loop is CASSYSAGGNTIYF. As DNA, the CDR3 is TGTGCCAGCAGTTACTCGGCAGGTGGAAACACCATATATTTT.